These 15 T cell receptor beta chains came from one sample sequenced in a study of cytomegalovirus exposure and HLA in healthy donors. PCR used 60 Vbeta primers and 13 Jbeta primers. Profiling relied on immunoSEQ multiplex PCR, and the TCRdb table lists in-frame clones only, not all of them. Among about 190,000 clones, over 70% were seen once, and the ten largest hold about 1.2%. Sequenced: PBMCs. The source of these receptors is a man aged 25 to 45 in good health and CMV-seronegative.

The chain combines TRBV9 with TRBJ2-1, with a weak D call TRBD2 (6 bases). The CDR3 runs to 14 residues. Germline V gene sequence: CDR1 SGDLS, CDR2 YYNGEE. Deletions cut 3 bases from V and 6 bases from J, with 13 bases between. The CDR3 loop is CASSASGLINEQFF. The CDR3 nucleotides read TGTGCCAGCAGCGCCTCGGGACTCATCAATGAGCAGTTCTTC.

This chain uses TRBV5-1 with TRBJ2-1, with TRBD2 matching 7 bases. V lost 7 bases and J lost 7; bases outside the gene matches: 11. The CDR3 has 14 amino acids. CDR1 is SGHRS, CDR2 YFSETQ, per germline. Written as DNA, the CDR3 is TGCGCCAGCGCAGGCGGGAGCTGGCCAAATGAGCAGTTCTTC. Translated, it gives CASAGGSWPNEQFF.

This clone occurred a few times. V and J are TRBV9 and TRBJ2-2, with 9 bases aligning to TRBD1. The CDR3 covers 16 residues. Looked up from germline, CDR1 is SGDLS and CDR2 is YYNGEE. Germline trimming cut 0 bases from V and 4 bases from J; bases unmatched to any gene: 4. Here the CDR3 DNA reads TGTGCCAGCAGCGTAGTTGGACAGGGGCCCACCGGGGAGCTGTTTTTT. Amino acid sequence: CASSVVGQGPTGELFF.

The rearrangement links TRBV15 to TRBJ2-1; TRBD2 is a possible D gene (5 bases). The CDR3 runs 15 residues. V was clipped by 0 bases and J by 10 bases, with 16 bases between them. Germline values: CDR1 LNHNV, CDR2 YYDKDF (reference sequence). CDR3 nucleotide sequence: TGTGCCACCAGCAGAGACTTAGGATCACCGGGAGAGCAGTTCTTC. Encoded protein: CATSRDLGSPGEQFF. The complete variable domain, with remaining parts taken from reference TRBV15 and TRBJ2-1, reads DAMVIQNPRYQVTQFGKPVTLSCSQTLNHNVMYWYQQKSSQAPKLLFHYYDKDFNNEADTPDNFQSRRPNTSFCFLDIRSPGLGDTAMYLCATSRDLGSPGEQFFGPGTRLTVL.

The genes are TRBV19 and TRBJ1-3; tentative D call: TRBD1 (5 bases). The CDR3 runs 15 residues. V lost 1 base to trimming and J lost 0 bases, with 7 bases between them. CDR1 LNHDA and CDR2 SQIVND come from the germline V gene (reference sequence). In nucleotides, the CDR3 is TGTGCCAGTAGTATAGCAGGGCTCTCTGGAAACACCATATATTTT. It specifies CASSIAGLSGNTIYF.

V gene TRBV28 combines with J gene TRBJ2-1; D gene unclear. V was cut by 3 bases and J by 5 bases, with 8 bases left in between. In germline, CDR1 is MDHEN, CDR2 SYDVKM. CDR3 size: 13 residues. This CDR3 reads CASSFLEDNEQFF. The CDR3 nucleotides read TGTGCCAGCAGTTTCCTAGAAGACAATGAGCAGTTCTTC. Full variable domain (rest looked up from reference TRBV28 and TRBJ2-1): DVKVTQSSRYLVKRTGEKVFLECVQDMDHENMFWYRQDPGLGLRLIYFSYDVKMKEKGDIPEGYSVSREKKERFSLILESASTNQTSMYLCASSFLEDNEQFFGPGTRLTVL.

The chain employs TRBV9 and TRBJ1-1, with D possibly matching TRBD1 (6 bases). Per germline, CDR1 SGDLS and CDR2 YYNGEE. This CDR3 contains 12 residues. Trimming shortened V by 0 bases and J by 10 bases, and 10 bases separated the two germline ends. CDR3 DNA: TGTGCCAGCAGCGTAGTGGGGGGGCGAGCTTTCTTT. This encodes CASSVVGGRAFF.

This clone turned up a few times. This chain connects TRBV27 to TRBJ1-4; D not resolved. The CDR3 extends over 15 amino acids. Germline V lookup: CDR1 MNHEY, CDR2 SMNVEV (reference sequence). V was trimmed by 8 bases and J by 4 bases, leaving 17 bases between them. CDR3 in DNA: TGTGCCAGCCTCCGGGTCGTTAGGCTTAATGAAAAACTGTTTTTT. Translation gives CASLRVVRLNEKLFF.

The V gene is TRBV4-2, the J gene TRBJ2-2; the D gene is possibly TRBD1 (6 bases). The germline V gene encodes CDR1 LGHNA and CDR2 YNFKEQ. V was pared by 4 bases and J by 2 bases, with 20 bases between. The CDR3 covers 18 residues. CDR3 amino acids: CASSRQPGQATNTGELFF. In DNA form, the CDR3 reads TGTGCCAGCAGCCGACAACCGGGACAAGCAACAAACACCGGGGAGCTGTTTTTT.

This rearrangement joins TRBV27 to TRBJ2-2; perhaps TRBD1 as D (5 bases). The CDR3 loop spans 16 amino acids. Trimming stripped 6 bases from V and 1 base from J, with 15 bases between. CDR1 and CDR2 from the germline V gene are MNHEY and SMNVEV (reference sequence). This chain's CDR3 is CASRPEQGWNTGELFF. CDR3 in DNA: TGTGCCAGCAGGCCCGAGCAGGGCTGGAACACCGGGGAGCTGTTTTTT.

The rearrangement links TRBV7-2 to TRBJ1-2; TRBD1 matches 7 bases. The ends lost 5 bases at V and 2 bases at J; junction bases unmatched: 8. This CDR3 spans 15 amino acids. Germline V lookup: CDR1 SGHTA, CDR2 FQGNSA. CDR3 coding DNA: TGTGCCAGCAGCACAAGGGGGCTCCCAAACTATGGCTACACCTTC. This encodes CASSTRGLPNYGYTF.

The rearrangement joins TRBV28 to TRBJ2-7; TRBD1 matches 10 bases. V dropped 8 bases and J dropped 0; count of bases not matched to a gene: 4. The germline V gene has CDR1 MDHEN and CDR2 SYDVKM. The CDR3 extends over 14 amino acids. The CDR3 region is CASRRTGGSYEQYF. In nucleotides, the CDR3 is TGTGCCAGCCGTCGGACAGGGGGCTCCTACGAGCAGTACTTC. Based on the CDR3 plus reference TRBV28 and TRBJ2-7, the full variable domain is DVKVTQSSRYLVKRTGEKVFLECVQDMDHENMFWYRQDPGLGLRLIYFSYDVKMKEKGDIPEGYSVSREKKERFSLILESASTNQTSMYLCASRRTGGSYEQYFGPGTRLTVT.

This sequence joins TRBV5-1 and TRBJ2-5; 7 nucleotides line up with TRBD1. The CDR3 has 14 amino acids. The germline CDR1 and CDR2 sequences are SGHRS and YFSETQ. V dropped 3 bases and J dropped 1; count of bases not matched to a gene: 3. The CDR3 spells CASSSRQGQETQYF. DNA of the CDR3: TGCGCCAGCAGCTCCCGACAGGGCCAAGAGACCCAGTACTTC.

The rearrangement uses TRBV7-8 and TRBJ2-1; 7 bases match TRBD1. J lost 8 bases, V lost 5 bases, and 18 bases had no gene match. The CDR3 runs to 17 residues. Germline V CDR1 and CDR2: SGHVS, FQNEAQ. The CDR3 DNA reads TGTGCCAGCAGCACAATCAAAGAGGACTTTCAGGGGGATGAGCAGTTCTTC. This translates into CASSTIKEDFQGDEQFF.

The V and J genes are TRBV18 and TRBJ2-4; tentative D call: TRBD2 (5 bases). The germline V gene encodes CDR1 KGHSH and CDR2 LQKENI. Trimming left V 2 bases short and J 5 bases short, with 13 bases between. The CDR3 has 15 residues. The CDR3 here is CASSPILTRENIQYF. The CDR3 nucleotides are TGTGCCAGCTCACCAATTTTAACTAGGGAAAACATTCAGTACTTC.